The clone carrying this T cell receptor beta chain was seen a handful of times. Its antigen remains unknown. MiXCR was run by TCRdb on the 5' RACE reads, yielding one entry per CDR3 protein. In the table there are 350,000 to 400,000 distinct CDR3 sequences, approximately 15% of which are singletons. The sample comes from a study of T-cell memory formation after mild COVID-19. Study-level background: TCR clusters mostly belonged to single donors. Findings and caveats of the study: Pre-infection memory held some responding clones, suggesting pre-existing cross-reactive T cells responded. Largely, contracting CD4+ clones fell within CM and EM, and contracting CD8+ clones within EMRA. CD4+ bias marked clones expanding day 15 to 37, unlike balanced contracting clones.

This CDR3 spans 14 amino acids. V shed 5 bases, J shed 3 bases, and the junction held 2 bases outside the gene matches. Germline V gene sequence: CDR1 SGHRS, CDR2 YFSETQ. This receptor was taken from a man aged 18 to 29 who had mild COVID-19 (a few samples of this study predate the infection). Cell type and time point are not known. The V and J genes are TRBV5-1 and TRBJ2-3; 11 bases are a match to TRBD1. Sample: PBMCs or a T cell subset sorted from them (not recorded which). The CDR3 DNA sequence: TGCGCCAGCAGGGGGACAGGGGGGACAGATACGCAGTATTTT. Amino acids: CASRGTGGTDTQYF.